The rows below give T cell receptor beta chains drawn from one sample of a study of regulatory T cells in long-lasting Graves disease. One entry per CDR3 protein results from TCRdb running MiXCR on the multiplex PCR reads. The data hold about 290,000 distinct CDR3 sequences, with 22% observed a single time. Sequenced material: peripheral blood mononuclear cells (PBMCs), taken when the disease was refractory, from a patient treated with antithyroid drugs. The source of these receptors is a female donor with Graves disease. CDR3s include the opening cysteine and the closing phenylalanine or tryptophan. Where a row states a size, it is once, few, many or the class of an expanded clone; other rows omit it.

clone_size: .; v_call: TRBV29-1; j_call: TRBJ1-5; cdr3_aa: CSVVTGGDQPQHF
clone_size: .; v_call: TRBV29-1; j_call: TRBJ2-7; cdr3_aa: CSVSRTTTLDEQYF
clone_size: few; v_call: TRBV7-2; j_call: TRBJ2-5; cdr3_aa: CASSLGDRGLGETQYF
clone_size: .; v_call: TRBV29-1; j_call: TRBJ2-5; cdr3_aa: CSVEEGEFIQETQYF
clone_size: many; v_call: TRBV2; j_call: TRBJ1-1; cdr3_aa: CASSEWGYGEAFF
clone_size: many; v_call: TRBV4-3; j_call: TRBJ1-4; cdr3_aa: CASSQAGFNEKLFF
clone_size: .; v_call: TRBV7-2; j_call: TRBJ1-3; cdr3_aa: CASSSQGGTGNTIYF
clone_size: many; v_call: TRBV2; j_call: TRBJ2-5; cdr3_aa: CASKEQETQYF
clone_size: .; v_call: TRBV11-2; j_call: TRBJ2-1; cdr3_aa: CASSPSGVAHEQFF
clone_size: many; v_call: TRBV28; j_call: TRBJ2-7; cdr3_aa: CASSRTSGRAYEQYF
clone_size: many; v_call: TRBV28; j_call: TRBJ1-2; cdr3_aa: CASSSSGQVKIVGYTF
clone_size: few; v_call: TRBV5-1; j_call: TRBJ2-1; cdr3_aa: CASSLAGFRDNEQFF
clone_size: .; v_call: TRBV12-3/TRBV12-4; j_call: TRBJ1-1; cdr3_aa: CASSLGAEHEAFF
clone_size: .; v_call: TRBV30; j_call: TRBJ2-1; cdr3_aa: CAFHPSSYNEQFF
clone_size: many; v_call: TRBV20-1; j_call: TRBJ2-4; cdr3_aa: CSARELAGVDIQYF
clone_size: many; v_call: TRBV6-1; j_call: TRBJ1-1; cdr3_aa: CASSELRGPEAFF
clone_size: .; v_call: TRBV7-9; j_call: TRBJ2-5; cdr3_aa: CASSLGGTVDF
clone_size: few; v_call: TRBV4-1; j_call: TRBJ2-7; cdr3_aa: CASSQVTGTGRYEQYF
clone_size: few; v_call: TRBV28; j_call: TRBJ1-1; cdr3_aa: CASSAGGKNTEAFF
clone_size: few; v_call: TRBV12-3/TRBV12-4; j_call: TRBJ1-2; cdr3_aa: CASSLRGTPANYGYTF
clone_size: many; v_call: TRBV4-3; j_call: TRBJ1-1; cdr3_aa: CASSQDLMNTEAFF
clone_size: .; v_call: TRBV29-1; j_call: TRBJ2-7; cdr3_aa: CSVVRADYPYEQYF
clone_size: many; v_call: TRBV28; j_call: TRBJ2-5; cdr3_aa: CASSSRRGGETQYF
clone_size: many; v_call: TRBV7-2; j_call: TRBJ2-7; cdr3_aa: CASSLSSGASYEQYF
clone_size: few; v_call: TRBV6-5; j_call: TRBJ1-5; cdr3_aa: CASSYAGDQPQHF
clone_size: few; v_call: TRBV20-1; j_call: TRBJ1-5; cdr3_aa: CSAAGGGNQPQHF
clone_size: many; v_call: TRBV7-9; j_call: TRBJ1-2; cdr3_aa: CASSLVVSYGYTF
clone_size: few; v_call: TRBV19; j_call: TRBJ2-7; cdr3_aa: CASSMRRGTDYEQYF
clone_size: few; v_call: TRBV7-2; j_call: TRBJ2-7; cdr3_aa: CASSLVGTNEQYF
clone_size: .; v_call: TRBV11-1; j_call: TRBJ1-4; cdr3_aa: CASSTRGGREEKLFF
clone_size: .; v_call: TRBV7-2; j_call: .; cdr3_aa: CASSLDASGRLGNEQFF
clone_size: .; v_call: TRBV19; j_call: TRBJ2-4; cdr3_aa: CASSATSQGIRDIQYF